This entry lists 26 T cell receptor beta chains sequenced from one sample in a study of identical twins. Using its own MiXCR run on the 5' RACE reads, TCRdb lists one record per CDR3 protein. The sample yields 1,800,000 or so distinct CDR3 sequences, around a third seen once. The sample comprised cord blood. The receptor source for this set is a newborn girl in good health.

The rearrangement joins TRBV15 to TRBJ2-7, with 9 bases matching TRBD1. CDR1 is LNHNV, CDR2 YYDKDF, per germline (reference sequence). CDR3 length: 16 residues. V dropped 0 bases and J dropped 4; count of bases not matched to a gene: 7. CDR3 protein: CATSRDRGDRAYEQYF. CDR3 nucleotide sequence: TGTGCCACCAGCAGAGATCGGGGGGACAGGGCGTACGAGCAGTACTTC.

The chain carries TRBV6-5 and TRBJ2-6, with D hard to call. The V gene's germline CDR1 is MNHEY and CDR2 SVGAGI. There are 17 residues in the CDR3. V was trimmed by 0 bases and J by 0 bases, leaving 9 bases between them. The CDR3 nucleotides read TGTGCCAGCAGTTACTCGAGACGTATCTCTGGGGCCAACGTCCTGACTTTC. Its protein is CASSYSRRISGANVLTF.

Points on this clonotype: An end of the junction does not agree with germline; a read error may underlie this. This chain joins TRBV6-5 and TRBJ2-7; D is undetermined. Germline CDR1 is MNHEY and CDR2 is SVGAGI. CDR3 size: 13 residues. This CDR3 reads CANSYRITYEQYF. As DNA, the CDR3 is TGTGCCAACAGTTACCGCATCACCTACGAGCAGTACTTC.

The chain employs TRBV5-1 and TRBJ2-3, with D possibly called TRBD1 or TRBD2 (5 bases each). V was cut by 4 bases and J by 4 bases, with 22 bases left in between. The CDR3 consists of 17 residues. Per the germline V gene, CDR1 is SGHRS and CDR2 is YFSETQ. The CDR3 sequence: CASSQKLTRDLADTQYF. DNA of the CDR3: TGCGCCAGCAGCCAAAAGCTTACCCGGGACCTTGCAGATACGCAGTATTTT.

This sequence joins TRBV20-1 and TRBJ2-1; no clear D gene. The length of the CDR3 is 12 residues. The V gene lost 3 bases and the J gene lost 3 bases, with 6 bases spanning the gap. Germline CDR1 is DFQATT and CDR2 is SNEGSKA (reference sequence). The CDR3 DNA reads as TGCAGTGCTAGTAGCCTCTACAATGAGCAGTTCTTC. Amino acids: CSASSLYNEQFF.

V gene TRBV4-1 combines with J gene TRBJ2-5; D assignment may be TRBD1 or TRBD2 (5 bases each). Trimming left V 2 bases short and J 11 bases short, with 21 bases between. Germline V gene sequence: CDR1 MGHRA, CDR2 YSYEKL. The CDR3 contains 15 residues. For the CDR3, the DNA is TGCGCCAGCAGCCAATGGGTCGGGACCTACAATGAGCAGTACTTC. Translation: CASSQWVGTYNEQYF.

This clonotype was observed a few times. The chain recombines TRBV7-2 with TRBJ1-5; 11 bases fit TRBD1. V shed 3 bases, J shed 2 bases, and the junction held 3 bases outside the gene matches. Germline CDR1 and CDR2: SGHTA and FQGNSA. The length of the CDR3 is 16 residues. CDR3 amino acids: CASSLDRGHGNQPQHF. Here the CDR3 DNA reads TGTGCCAGCAGCTTGGACAGGGGGCATGGCAATCAGCCCCAGCATTTT.

The chain is built from TRBV19 and TRBJ1-2; 7 nucleotides align to TRBD1. The CDR3 is 17 amino acids. From germline, CDR1 is LNHDA and CDR2 SQIVND (reference sequence). V gave up 4 bases and J gave up 5 bases; unmatched junction bases: 16. In DNA, the CDR3 is TGTGCCAGTAGTAAACACCAACCGGGACAGTCTTCTTATGGCTACACCTTC. Translating gives CASSKHQPGQSSYGYTF.

This clonotype was observed a few times. The V and J genes are TRBV20-1 and TRBJ2-1, with D uncertain. Trimming pared 0 bases from V and 0 bases from J, leaving 15 bases between. This CDR3 region has 17 residues. CDR1 DFQATT and CDR2 SNEGSKA come from the germline V gene (reference sequence). This CDR3 reads CSARDRELLTSYNEQFF. In DNA form, the CDR3 reads TGCAGTGCTAGAGATAGGGAACTATTGACCTCCTACAATGAGCAGTTCTTC.

This clonotype was counted between two and nine times. V is TRBV6-1 and J is TRBJ2-5, with 11 bases fitting TRBD2. Germline CDR1 is MNHNS and CDR2 is SASEGT. V shed 3 bases, J shed 4 bases, and the junction held 4 bases outside the gene matches. The CDR3 sequence is 15 residues long. In DNA, the CDR3 is TGTGCCAGCAGTGATTCCGGGACTAGCGGAGAGACCCAGTACTTC. Its translation: CASSDSGTSGETQYF.

The J gene is TRBJ2-2, the V gene TRBV12-3 or TRBV12-4; 8 nucleotides align to TRBD2. The CDR3 loop spans 20 amino acids. With V trimmed by 6 bases and J by 4 bases, 22 bases remained unmatched. The chain's CDR3 is CASRRMLGTRGLGTTGELFF. The CDR3 DNA sequence: TGTGCCAGCAGACGGATGCTCGGGACTAGAGGGTTGGGTACCACCGGGGAGCTGTTTTTT.

Here the CDR3 DNA reads TGTGCCAGCAGCCAAACCCGGGACGGTAATCAGCCCCAGCATTTT. Its protein product is CASSQTRDGNQPQHF. V and J are TRBV3-1 and TRBJ1-5; maybe TRBD1 (5 bases). The CDR3 is 15 amino acids. The V and J ends lost 2 bases and 4 bases respectively, with 12 bases between them. Germline CDR1 LGHDT, CDR2 YNNKEL (reference sequence). The full variable domain, with the rest looked up from reference TRBV3-1 and TRBJ1-5, is DTAVSQTPKYLVTQMGNDKSIKCEQNLGHDTMYWYKQDSKKFLKIMFSYNNKELIINETVPNRFSPKSPDKAHLNLHINSLELGDSAVYFCASSQTRDGNQPQHFGDGTRLSIL.

In the case of this clonotype: A much larger clone differs by one base, so this may be a read error. The chain is built from TRBV29-1 and TRBJ2-5; D gene uncertain. This CDR3 has 11 amino acids. Trimming took 3 bases from V and 11 from J, leaving 13 bases between them. Germline CDR1 reads SQVTM; CDR2 reads ANQGSEA. The CDR3 DNA reads TGCAGCGTTGACAACTACAATGAGCAGTACTTC. Translating it yields CSVDNYNEQYF. Full variable domain (rest looked up from reference TRBV29-1 and TRBJ2-5): SAVISQKPSRDICQRGTSLTIQCQVDSQVTMMFWYRQQPGQSLTLIATANQGSEATYESGFVIDKFPISRPNLTFSTLTVSNMSPEDSSIYLCSVDNYNEQYFGPGTRLLVL.

The table lists this clonotype with a count of one. V is TRBV25-1 and J is TRBJ2-3, with D perhaps matching TRBD1 (6 bases). Germline CDR1 and CDR2: MGHDK and SYGVNS. This CDR3 has 14 amino acids. The V end lost 7 bases, the J end lost 3 bases, and 14 bases lay between the germline ends. The CDR3: CASIRRQETDTQYF. DNA for the CDR3: TGTGCCAGCATCAGACGACAGGAAACAGATACGCAGTATTTT.

This clonotype was seen only a few times. This chain connects TRBV4-2 to TRBJ2-5, with 8 bases matching TRBD2. The CDR3 has 17 residues. The V segment lost 0 bases and the J segment 5 bases; nucleotides outside the gene matches: 11. Germline CDR1 reads LGHNA; CDR2 reads YNFKEQ. The CDR3 protein is CASSQDGGSGMWETQYF. The CDR3 DNA reads as TGTGCCAGCAGCCAAGATGGTGGTAGCGGGATGTGGGAGACCCAGTACTTC.

There are a few counts of this clonotype. The chain has TRBV10-3 and TRBJ2-1; 7 bases agree with TRBD2. Trimming took 3 bases from V and 10 from J; bases not matched to a gene: 15. This CDR3 has 16 residues. Germline CDR1 is ENHRY and CDR2 is SYGVKD. CDR3 protein: CAISDKAGVATGEQFF. CDR3 in DNA: TGTGCCATCAGTGATAAGGCGGGGGTCGCCACTGGCGAGCAGTTCTTC.

Notes on this clonotype: One base away lies a much larger clone, so this may be a sequencing read error. No DNA is shown, since the ends of the CDR3 on it are uncertain; the CDR3 is the one TCRdb lists. CDR3 sequence: CSEDRDYGCTF. The chain recombines TRBV20-1 with TRBJ1-2; whether TRBD1, the table's D call, matches the DNA was not checked. The CDR3 totals 11 residues, both ends included. Germline V CDR1 and CDR2: DFQATT, SNEGSKA (reference sequence).

This clonotype has at least ten counts. This chain connects TRBV3-1 to TRBJ2-7; a weak D match, TRBD2 (6 bases). With 3 bases removed from V and 4 bases from J, the gap between germline ends came to 16 bases. From germline, CDR1 is LGHDT and CDR2 YNNKEL (reference sequence). This CDR3 spans 15 amino acids. The CDR3 is CASSHGLAHRYEQYF. The CDR3 DNA follows: TGTGCCAGCAGCCACGGGCTAGCGCACCGTTACGAGCAGTACTTC.

V usage is TRBV28 and J usage is TRBJ2-7, with a tentative D call TRBD1 (5 bases). The CDR3 sequence is 14 residues long. With 11 bases removed from V and 1 base from J, the gap between germline ends came to 18 bases. From germline, CDR1 is MDHEN and CDR2 SYDVKM. CDR3 region: CASKPPGPSYEQYF. The CDR3 bases are TGTGCCTCTAAGCCACCAGGGCCGTCCTACGAGCAGTACTTC.

Comment on this clonotype: At one end the junction does not follow the germline gene, possibly because of a read error. This chain links TRBV20-1 with TRBJ2-1, with 9 nucleotides matching TRBD2. The V gene's germline CDR1 is DFQATT and CDR2 SNEGSKA (reference sequence). There are 15 residues in the CDR3. Here the CDR3 DNA reads TGCAGTGCTAGTAAGATGGGCGGGGGGGCTGGTGAGGAGTTCTTC. This gives the protein CSASKMGGGAGEEFF.

The sample holds one count of this clonotype. V is TRBV20-1 and J is TRBJ2-3, with 7 bases that match TRBD2. V dropped 7 bases and J dropped 3; count of bases not matched to a gene: 10. Germline V lookup: CDR1 DFQATT, CDR2 SNEGSKA (reference sequence). The CDR3 totals 14 residues. The CDR3 protein is CSVSGRARTDTQYF. Here the CDR3 DNA reads TGCAGTGTTAGTGGGAGGGCCCGGACAGATACGCAGTATTTT.

This rearrangement joins TRBV20-1 to TRBJ2-1; TRBD2 agrees at 11 bases. CDR1 and CDR2 from the germline V gene are DFQATT and SNEGSKA (reference sequence). This CDR3 has 18 amino acids. Losses at the gene ends were 3 bases for V and 6 bases for J; bases not matched to a gene: 16. CDR3 in amino acids: CSARGSGRAFNLANEQFF. CDR3 DNA: TGCAGTGCTAGGGGTAGCGGGAGGGCCTTCAACCTAGCCAATGAGCAGTTCTTC.

Notes on this clonotype: A read error may account for a junction end that differs from germline. The chain is built from TRBV12-3 or TRBV12-4 and TRBJ2-7; D tentatively fits TRBD1 or TRBD2 (5 bases each). The CDR3 loop spans 14 amino acids. CDR3 coding DNA: TGTGCCATCAGTGAGGAGGCAGGGACGAGAGAGCAGTACTTC. Translation gives CAISEEAGTREQYF.

The rearrangement links TRBV11-2 to TRBJ2-7; 7 nucleotides line up with TRBD2. V trimming: 1 base; J trimming: 5 bases; junction bases outside the gene matches: 14. Germline V gene lookup returns CDR1 SGHAT and CDR2 FQNNGV. The CDR3 consists of 17 residues. The CDR3: CASSLVSSGGQRNEQYF. CDR3 nucleotide sequence: TGTGCCAGCAGCTTAGTATCGTCGGGGGGTCAGAGGAACGAGCAGTACTTC.

This clonotype was seen a handful of times. One base away lies a much larger clone, so this may be a sequencing read error. V is TRBV28 and J is TRBJ2-4; D is unclear. Near its end, the DNA agrees better with TRBJ2-7, so the J call may be wrong. There are 10 residues in the CDR3. Germline assignment: CDR1 MDHEN and CDR2 SYDVKM. CDR3 loop: CASRDHEQYF. CDR3 DNA: TGTGCCAGCAGGGACCACGAGCAGTACTTC.

The chain uses TRBV4-2 and TRBJ1-1; 8 nucleotides line up with TRBD1. The CDR3 contains 17 residues. Germline assignment: CDR1 LGHNA and CDR2 YNFKEQ. V shed 3 bases and J 2 bases; nucleotides not matched to a gene: 11. CDR3 DNA sequence: TGTGCCAGCAGCCAGGGCGACAGGGGAAGGGCCAACACTGAAGCTTTCTTT. Its translation is CASSQGDRGRANTEAFF.